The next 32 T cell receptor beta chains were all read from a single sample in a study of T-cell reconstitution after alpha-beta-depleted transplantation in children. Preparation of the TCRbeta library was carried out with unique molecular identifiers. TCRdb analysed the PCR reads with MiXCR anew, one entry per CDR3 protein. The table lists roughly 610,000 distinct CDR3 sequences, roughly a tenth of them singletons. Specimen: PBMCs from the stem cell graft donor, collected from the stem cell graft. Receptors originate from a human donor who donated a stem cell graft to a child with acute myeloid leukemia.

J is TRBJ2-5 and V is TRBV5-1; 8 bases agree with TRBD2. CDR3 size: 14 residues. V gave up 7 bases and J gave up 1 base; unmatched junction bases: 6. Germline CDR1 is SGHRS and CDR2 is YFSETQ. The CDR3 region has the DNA TGCGCCAGCGGCTCTACTAGCGGCCAAGAGACCCAGTACTTC. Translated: CASGSTSGQETQYF. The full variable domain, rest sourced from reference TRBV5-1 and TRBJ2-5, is KAGVTQTPRYLIKTRGQQVTLSCSPISGHRSVSWYQQTPGQGLQFLFEYFSETQRNKGNFPGRFSGRQFSNSRSEMNVSTLELGDSALYLCASGSTSGQETQYFGPGTRLLVL.

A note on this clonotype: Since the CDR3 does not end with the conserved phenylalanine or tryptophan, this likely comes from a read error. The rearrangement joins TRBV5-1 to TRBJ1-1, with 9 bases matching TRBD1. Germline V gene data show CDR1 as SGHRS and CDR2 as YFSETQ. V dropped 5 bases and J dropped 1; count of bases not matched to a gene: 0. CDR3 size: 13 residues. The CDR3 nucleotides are TGCGCCAGCAGGGGACAGGGGAACACTGAAGCTTTCTGT. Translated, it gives CASRGQGNTEAFC.

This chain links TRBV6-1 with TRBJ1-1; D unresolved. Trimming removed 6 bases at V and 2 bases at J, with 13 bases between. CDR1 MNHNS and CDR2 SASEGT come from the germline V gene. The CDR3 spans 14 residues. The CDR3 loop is CASSPHSSNTEAFF. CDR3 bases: TGTGCCAGCAGCCCGCACAGTAGCAACACTGAAGCTTTCTTT.

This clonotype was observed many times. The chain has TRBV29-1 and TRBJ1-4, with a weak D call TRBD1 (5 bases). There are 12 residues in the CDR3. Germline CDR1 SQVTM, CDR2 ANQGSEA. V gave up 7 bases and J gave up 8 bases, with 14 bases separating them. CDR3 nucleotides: TGCAGCGCTAGAGCAGGGTGGGAAAAACTGTTTTTT. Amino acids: CSARAGWEKLFF.

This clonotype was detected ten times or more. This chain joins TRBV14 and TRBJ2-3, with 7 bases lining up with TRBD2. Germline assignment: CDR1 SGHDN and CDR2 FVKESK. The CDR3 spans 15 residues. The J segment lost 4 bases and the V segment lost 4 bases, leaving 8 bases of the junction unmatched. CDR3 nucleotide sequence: TGTGCCAGCAGCCCGCGGCGGGAGCGGGCAGATACGCAGTATTTT. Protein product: CASSPRRERADTQYF.

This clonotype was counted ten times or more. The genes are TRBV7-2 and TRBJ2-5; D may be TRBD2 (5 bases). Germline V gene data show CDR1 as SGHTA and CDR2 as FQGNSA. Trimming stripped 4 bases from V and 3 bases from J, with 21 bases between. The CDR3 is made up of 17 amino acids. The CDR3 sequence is CASSSPEVRAAEETQYF. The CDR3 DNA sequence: TGTGCCAGCAGCTCCCCTGAGGTTAGGGCAGCGGAAGAGACCCAGTACTTC.

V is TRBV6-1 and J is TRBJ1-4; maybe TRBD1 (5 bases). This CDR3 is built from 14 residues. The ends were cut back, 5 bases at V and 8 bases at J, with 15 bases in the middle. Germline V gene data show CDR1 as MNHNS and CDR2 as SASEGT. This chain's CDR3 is CASSTPRVGEKLFF. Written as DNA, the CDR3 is TGTGCCAGCAGTACCCCCAGGGTGGGGGAAAAACTGTTTTTT.

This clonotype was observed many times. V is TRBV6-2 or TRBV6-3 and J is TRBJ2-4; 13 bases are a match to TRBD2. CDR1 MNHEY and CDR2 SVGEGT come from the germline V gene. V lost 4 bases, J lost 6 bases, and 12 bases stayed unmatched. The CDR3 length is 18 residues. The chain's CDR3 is CASSLGLAGLPVGNIQYF. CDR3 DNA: TGTGCCAGCAGTTTGGGACTAGCGGGGCTCCCGGTCGGAAACATTCAGTACTTC.

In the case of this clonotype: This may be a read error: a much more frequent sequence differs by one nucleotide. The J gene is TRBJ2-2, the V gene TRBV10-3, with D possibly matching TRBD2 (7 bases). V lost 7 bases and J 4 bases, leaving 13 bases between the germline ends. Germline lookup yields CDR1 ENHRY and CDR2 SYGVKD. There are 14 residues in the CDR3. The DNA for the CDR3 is TGTGCCATCAAAGAGGGAGGGGGCACCGGGGAGCTGTTTTTT. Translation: CAIKEGGGTGELFF.

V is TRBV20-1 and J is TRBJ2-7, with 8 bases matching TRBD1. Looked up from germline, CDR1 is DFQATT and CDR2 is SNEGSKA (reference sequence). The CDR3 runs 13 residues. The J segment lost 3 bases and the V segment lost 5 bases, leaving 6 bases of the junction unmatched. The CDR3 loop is CSAEGQVDYEQYF. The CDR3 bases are TGCAGTGCTGAGGGACAGGTGGACTACGAGCAGTACTTC.

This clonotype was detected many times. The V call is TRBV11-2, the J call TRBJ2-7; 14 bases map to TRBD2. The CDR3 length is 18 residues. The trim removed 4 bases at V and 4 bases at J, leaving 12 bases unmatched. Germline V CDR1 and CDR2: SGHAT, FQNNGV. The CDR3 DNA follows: TGTGCCAGCAGCTCCCTGGGACTAGCGGGAGCAAGGGCTTACGAGCAGTACTTC. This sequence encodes CASSSLGLAGARAYEQYF.

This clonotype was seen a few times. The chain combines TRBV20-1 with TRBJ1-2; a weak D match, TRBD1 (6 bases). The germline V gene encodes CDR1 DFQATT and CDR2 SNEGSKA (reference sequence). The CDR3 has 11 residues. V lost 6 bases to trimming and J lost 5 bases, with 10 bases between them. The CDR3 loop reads CSAVTGYGYTF. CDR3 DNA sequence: TGCAGTGCGGTAACAGGGTATGGCTACACCTTC.

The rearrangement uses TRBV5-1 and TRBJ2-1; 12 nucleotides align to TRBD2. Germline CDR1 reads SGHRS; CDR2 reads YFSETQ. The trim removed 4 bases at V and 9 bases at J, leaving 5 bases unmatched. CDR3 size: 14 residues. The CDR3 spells CASSPGLAGLEQFF. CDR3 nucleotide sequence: TGCGCCAGCAGCCCCGGACTAGCGGGACTTGAGCAGTTCTTC.

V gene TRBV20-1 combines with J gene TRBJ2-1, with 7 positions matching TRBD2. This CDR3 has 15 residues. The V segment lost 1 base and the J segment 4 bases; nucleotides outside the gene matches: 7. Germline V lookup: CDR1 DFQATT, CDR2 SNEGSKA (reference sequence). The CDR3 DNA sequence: TGCAGTGCTAGAGTGAGGAGGGAGGGTTACAATGAGCAGTTCTTC. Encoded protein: CSARVRREGYNEQFF.

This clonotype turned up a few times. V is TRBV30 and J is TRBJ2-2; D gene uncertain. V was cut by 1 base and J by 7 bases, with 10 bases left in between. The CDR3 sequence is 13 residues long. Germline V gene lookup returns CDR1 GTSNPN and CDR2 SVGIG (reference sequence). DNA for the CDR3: TGTGCCTGGAGTGGTACCGGCTTCGGGGAGCTGTTTTTT. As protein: CAWSGTGFGELFF.

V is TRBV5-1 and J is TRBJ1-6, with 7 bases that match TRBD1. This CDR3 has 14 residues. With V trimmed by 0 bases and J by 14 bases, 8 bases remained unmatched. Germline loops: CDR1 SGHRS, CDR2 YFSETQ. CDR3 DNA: TGCGCCAGCAGCTTGGTTCAGGGGGAAGGAGCCCTCCACTTT. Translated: CASSLVQGEGALHF.

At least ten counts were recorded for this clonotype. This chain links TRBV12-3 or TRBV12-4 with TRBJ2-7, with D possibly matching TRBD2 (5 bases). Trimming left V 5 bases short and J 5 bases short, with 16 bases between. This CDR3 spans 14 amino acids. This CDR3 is CASSDYSPWNEQYF. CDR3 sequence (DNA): TGTGCCAGCAGTGACTACTCCCCCTGGAACGAGCAGTACTTC.

The CDR3 reads CASSPSNRHNEQFF. The CDR3 DNA follows: TGTGCCAGCAGCCCTAGCAACCGTCACAATGAGCAGTTCTTC. The chain combines TRBV7-2 with TRBJ2-1, with D tentatively TRBD2 (5 bases). Germline loops: CDR1 SGHTA, CDR2 FQGNSA. CDR3 length: 14 amino acids. The V end was cut by 5 bases, the J end by 5 bases, with 13 bases between.

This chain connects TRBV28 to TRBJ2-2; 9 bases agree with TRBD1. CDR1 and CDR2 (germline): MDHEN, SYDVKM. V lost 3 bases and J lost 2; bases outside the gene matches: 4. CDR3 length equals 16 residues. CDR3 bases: TGTGCCAGCAGTTTCGGGGACAGGGCAAACACCGGGGAGCTGTTTTTT. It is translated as CASSFGDRANTGELFF.

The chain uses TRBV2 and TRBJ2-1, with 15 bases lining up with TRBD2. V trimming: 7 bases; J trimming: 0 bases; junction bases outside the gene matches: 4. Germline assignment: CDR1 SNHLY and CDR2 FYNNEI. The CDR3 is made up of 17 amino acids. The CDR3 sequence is CASKGGLAGGSYNEQFF. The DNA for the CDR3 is TGTGCCAGCAAGGGGGGACTAGCGGGGGGCTCCTACAATGAGCAGTTCTTC.

CDR3 loop: CAGSEGGETQYF. The DNA of the CDR3 is TGTGCCGGCTCAGAGGGAGGAGAGACCCAGTACTTC. The chain has TRBV21-1 and TRBJ2-5; the tabulated D call, TRBD2, remains unverified against the DNA. TRBV21-1 is marked as a pseudogene. CDR3 length: 12 residues.

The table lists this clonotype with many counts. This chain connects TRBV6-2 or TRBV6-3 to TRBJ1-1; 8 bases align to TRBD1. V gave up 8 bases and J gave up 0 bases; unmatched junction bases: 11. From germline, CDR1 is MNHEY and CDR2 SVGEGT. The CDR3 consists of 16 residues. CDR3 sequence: CASAIQGAFLNTEAFF. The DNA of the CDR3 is TGTGCCAGCGCTATCCAGGGGGCGTTTTTGAACACTGAAGCTTTCTTT.

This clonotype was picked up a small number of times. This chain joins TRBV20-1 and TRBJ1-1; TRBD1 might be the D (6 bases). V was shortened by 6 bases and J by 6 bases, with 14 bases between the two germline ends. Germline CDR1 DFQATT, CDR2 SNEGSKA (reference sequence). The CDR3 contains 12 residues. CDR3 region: CSAEQGISEAFF. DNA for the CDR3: TGCAGTGCGGAGCAGGGGATCTCTGAAGCTTTCTTT.

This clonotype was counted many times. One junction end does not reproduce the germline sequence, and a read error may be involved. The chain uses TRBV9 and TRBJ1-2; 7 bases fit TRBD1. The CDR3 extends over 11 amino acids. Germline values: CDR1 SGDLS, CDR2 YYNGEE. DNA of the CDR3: TGTGCCAGCAGCCCAGGGACAGTGGTTTCCTTC. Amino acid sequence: CASSPGTVVSF.

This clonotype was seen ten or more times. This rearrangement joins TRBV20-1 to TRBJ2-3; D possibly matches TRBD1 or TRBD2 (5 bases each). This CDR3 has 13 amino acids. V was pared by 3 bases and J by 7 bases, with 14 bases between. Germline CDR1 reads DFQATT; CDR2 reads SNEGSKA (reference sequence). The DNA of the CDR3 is TGCAGTGCTAGGGGGACCGCCGAAAATACGCAGTATTTT. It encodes CSARGTAENTQYF.

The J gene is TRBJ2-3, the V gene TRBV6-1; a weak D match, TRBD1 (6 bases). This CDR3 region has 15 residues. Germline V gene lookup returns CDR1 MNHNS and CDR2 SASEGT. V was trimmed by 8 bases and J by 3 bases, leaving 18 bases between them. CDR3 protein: CASFSTGRGTDTQYF. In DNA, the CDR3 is TGTGCCAGCTTTTCGACGGGAAGGGGGACAGATACGCAGTATTTT.

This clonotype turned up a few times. The CDR3 DNA reads as TGCGCCAGCAGCTTGGTTGGGACACCTAACACAGATACGCAGTATTTT. It specifies CASSLVGTPNTDTQYF. The chain combines TRBV5-1 with TRBJ2-3, with D possibly being TRBD1 (6 bases). The germline V and J ends were trimmed by 0 bases and 2 bases, with 13 bases remaining between them. The germline CDR1 and CDR2 sequences are SGHRS and YFSETQ. CDR3 length equals 16 residues.

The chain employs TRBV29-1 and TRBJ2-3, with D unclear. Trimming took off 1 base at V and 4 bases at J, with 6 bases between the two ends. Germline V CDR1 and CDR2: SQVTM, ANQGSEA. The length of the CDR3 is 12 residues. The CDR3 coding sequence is TGCAGCGTTGAAGGGAGACCAGATACGCAGTATTTT. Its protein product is CSVEGRPDTQYF.

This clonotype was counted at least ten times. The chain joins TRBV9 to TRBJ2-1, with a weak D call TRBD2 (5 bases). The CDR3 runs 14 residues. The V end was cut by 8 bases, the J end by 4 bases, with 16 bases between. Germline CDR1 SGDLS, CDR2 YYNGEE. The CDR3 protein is CASQSVGEYNEQFF. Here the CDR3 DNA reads TGTGCCAGTCAGAGCGTCGGGGAGTACAATGAGCAGTTCTTC.

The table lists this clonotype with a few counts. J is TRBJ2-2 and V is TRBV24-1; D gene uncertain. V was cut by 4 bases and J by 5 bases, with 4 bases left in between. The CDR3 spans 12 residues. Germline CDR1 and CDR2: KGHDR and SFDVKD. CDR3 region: CATSDGTGELFF. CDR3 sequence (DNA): TGTGCCACCAGTGACGGGACCGGGGAGCTGTTTTTT.

The CDR3 reads CAGKEGLATVGGELFF. The CDR3 bases are TGTGCCGGCAAAGAAGGACTAGCGACCGTCGGAGGGGAGCTGTTTTTT. The chain links TRBV6-2 or TRBV6-3 to TRBJ2-2; 9 bases match TRBD2. After removal of 11 bases from V and 8 bases from J, the junction contained 18 bases not matched to a gene. This CDR3 has 16 amino acids. The germline CDR1 and CDR2 sequences are MNHEY and SVGEGT.

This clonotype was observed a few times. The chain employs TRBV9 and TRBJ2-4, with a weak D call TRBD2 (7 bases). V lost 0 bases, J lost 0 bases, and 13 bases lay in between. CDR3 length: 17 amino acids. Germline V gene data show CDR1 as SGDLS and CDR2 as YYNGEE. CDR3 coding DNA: TGTGCCAGCAGCGTAGCTACGGGGGGCGAAGCCAAAAACATTCAGTACTTC. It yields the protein CASSVATGGEAKNIQYF.